This entry features one TCR beta chain sequence. This record belongs to a study of T cell changes during pregnancy in multiple sclerosis. Repertoires were generated with immunoSEQ multiplex PCR, while TCRdb's copy carries only in-frame clones and drops some. The data contain about 99,000 clones, approximately 95% of them singletons. The V gene lost 4 bases and the J gene lost 6 bases, with 11 bases spanning the gap. The CDR3 contains 13 residues. Per the germline V gene, CDR1 is SGHRS and CDR2 is YFSETQ. The sample was peripheral blood, taken after pregnancy. This sequence was found in a female donor with multiple sclerosis, enrolled in a pregnancy study. The J gene is TRBJ1-5, the V gene TRBV5-1; D perhaps matches TRBD1 (5 bases). The CDR3 is CASSPGGGQPQHF. CDR3 in DNA: TGCGCCAGCAGCCCGGGCGGGGGTCAGCCCCAGCATTTT.